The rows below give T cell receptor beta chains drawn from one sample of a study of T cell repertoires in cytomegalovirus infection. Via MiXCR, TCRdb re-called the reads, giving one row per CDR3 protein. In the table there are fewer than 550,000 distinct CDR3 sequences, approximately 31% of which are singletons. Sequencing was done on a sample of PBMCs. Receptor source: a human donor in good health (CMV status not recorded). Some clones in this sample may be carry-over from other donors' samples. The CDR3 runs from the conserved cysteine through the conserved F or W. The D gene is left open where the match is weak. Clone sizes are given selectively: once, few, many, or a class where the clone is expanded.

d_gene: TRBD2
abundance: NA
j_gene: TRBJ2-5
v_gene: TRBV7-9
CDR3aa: CASRLLTSGGTGETQYF
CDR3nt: TGTGCCAGCAGACTCCTGACGAGCGGGGGGACCGGAGAGACCCAGTACTTC

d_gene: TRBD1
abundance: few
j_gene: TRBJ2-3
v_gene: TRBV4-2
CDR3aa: CASSQEITDRRTTDTQYF
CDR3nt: TGTGCCAGCAGCCAAGAAATCACGGACAGGAGAACCACAGATACGCAGTATTTT

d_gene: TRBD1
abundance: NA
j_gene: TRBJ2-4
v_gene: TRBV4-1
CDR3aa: CASSQMMTGGAKNIQYF
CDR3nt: TGCGCCAGCAGCCAGATGATGACAGGGGGAGCCAAAAACATTCAGTACTTC

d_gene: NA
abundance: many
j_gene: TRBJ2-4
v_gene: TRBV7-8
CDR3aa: CASSLVSGPGAKNIQYF
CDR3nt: TGTGCCAGCAGCTTAGTGAGTGGCCCCGGGGCCAAAAACATTCAGTACTTC

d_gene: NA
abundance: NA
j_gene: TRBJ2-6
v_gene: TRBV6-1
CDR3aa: CASSAGTHSGANVLTF
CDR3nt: TGTGCCAGCAGTGCAGGGACTCACTCTGGGGCCAACGTCCTGACTTTC

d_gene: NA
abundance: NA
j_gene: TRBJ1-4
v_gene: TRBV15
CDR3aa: CATSRGGYGEKLFF
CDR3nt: TGTGCCACCAGCAGAGGAGGGTATGGTGAAAAACTGTTTTTT

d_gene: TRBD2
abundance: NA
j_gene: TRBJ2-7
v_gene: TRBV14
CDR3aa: CASSRKSSGSSYEQYF
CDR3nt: TGTGCCAGCAGCCGCAAGAGTAGCGGGAGCTCCTACGAGCAGTACTTC

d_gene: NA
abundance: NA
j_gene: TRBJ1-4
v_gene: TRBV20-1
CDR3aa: CSATGSPNEKLFF
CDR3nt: TGCAGTGCTACTGGGAGCCCTAATGAAAAACTGTTTTTT

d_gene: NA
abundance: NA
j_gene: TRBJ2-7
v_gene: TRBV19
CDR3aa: CASSPRSGYEQYF
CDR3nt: TGTGCCAGTAGTCCCCGGAGTGGCTACGAGCAGTACTTC

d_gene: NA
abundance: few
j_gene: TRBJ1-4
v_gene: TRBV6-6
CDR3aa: CASSTDRDNEKLFF
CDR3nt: TGTGCCAGCAGTACCGACAGAGATAATGAAAAACTGTTTTTT

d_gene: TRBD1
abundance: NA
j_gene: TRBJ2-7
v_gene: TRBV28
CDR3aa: CASRPRTGGYEQYF
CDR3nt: TGTGCCAGCCGTCCTAGGACAGGGGGCTACGAGCAGTACTTC

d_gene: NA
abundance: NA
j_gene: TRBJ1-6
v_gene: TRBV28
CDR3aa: CASSLLPGSNSPLHF
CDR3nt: TGTGCCAGCAGTTTACTCCCAGGGAGTAATTCACCCCTCCACTTT

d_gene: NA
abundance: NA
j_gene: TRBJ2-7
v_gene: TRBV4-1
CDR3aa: CASSPRLGLSSYEQYF
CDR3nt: TGCGCCAGCAGCCCTAGACTCGGGTTAAGTAGCTACGAGCAGTACTTC

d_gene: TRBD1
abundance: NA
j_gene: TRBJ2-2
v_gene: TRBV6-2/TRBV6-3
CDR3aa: CASSYSKGASGELFF
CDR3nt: TGTGCCAGCAGTTACTCGAAGGGGGCATCCGGGGAGCTGTTTTTT

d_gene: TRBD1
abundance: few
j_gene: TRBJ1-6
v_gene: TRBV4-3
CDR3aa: CASSHAQGAGNSPLHF
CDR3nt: TGCGCCAGCAGCCATGCACAGGGGGCAGGCAATTCACCCCTCCACTTT

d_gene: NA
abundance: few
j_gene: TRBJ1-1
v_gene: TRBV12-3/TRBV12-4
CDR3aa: CASSLKVSGNTEAFF
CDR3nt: TGTGCCAGCAGTTTAAAGGTTTCAGGGAACACTGAAGCTTTCTTT

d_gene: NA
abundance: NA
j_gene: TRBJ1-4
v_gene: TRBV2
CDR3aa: CASSEGIWDEKLFF
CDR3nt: TGTGCCAGCAGTGAGGGAATATGGGATGAAAAACTGTTTTTT

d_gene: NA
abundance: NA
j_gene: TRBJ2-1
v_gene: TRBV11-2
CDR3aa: CASSTSWATGLKDNEQFF
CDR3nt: TGTGCCAGCAGCACTAGTTGGGCGACGGGACTCAAGGACAATGAGCAGTTCTTC

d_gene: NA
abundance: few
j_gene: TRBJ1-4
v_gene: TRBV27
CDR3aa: CASSPTGPLGGKLFF
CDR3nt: TGTGCCAGCAGTCCGACGGGGCCTTTAGGTGGAAAACTGTTTTTT

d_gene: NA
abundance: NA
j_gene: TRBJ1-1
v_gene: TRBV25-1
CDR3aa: CASRAGTEAFF
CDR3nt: TGTGCCAGCAGAGCGGGAACTGAAGCTTTCTTT

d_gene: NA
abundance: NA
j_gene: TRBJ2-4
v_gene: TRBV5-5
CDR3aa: CASSLLKHHMDLAKNIQYF
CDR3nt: TGTGCCAGCAGCCTTCTAAAGCACCACATGGATTTAGCCAAAAACATTCAGTACTTC

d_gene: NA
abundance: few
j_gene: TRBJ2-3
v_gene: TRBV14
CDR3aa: CASSRPGVGDTQYF
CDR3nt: TGTGCCAGCAGCCGGCCGGGGGTCGGGGATACGCAGTATTTT

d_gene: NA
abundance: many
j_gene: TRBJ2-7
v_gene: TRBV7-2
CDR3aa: CASSPIGRYEQYF
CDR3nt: TGTGCCAGCAGCCCGATCGGGCGGTACGAGCAGTACTTC

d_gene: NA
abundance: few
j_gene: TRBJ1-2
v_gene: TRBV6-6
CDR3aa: CASSPTAPGADTGYTF
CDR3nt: TGTGCCAGCAGCCCAACAGCGCCGGGGGCTGACACTGGCTACACCTTC

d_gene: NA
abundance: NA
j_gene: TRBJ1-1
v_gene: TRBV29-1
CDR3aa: CSVVGRLRTEAFF
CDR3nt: TGCAGCGTTGTAGGGCGTCTTAGGACTGAAGCTTTCTTT

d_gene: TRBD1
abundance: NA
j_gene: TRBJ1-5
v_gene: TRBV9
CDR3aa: CASSATGVTNQPQHF
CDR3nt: TGTGCCAGCAGCGCAACAGGGGTAACCAATCAGCCCCAGCATTTT

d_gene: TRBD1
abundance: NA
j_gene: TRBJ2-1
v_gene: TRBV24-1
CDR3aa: CATGRGQALPNEQFF
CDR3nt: TGTGCCACCGGACGCGGACAGGCCTTGCCGAATGAGCAGTTCTTC

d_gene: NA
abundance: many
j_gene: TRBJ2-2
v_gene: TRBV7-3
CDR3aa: CASSAHSTGELFF
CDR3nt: TGTGCCAGCAGCGCCCACTCAACCGGGGAGCTGTTTTTT

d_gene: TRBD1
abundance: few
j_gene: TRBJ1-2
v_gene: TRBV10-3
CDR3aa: CAIRNDRGFYGYTF
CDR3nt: TGTGCCATCAGAAACGACAGGGGGTTTTATGGCTACACCTTC

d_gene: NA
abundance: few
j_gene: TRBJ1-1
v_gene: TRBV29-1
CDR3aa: CSVSETGSKTEAFF
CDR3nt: TGCAGCGTGTCGGAAACAGGTTCGAAAACTGAAGCTTTCTTT

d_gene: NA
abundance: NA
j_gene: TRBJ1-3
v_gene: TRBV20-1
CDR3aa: CSARVRVPDGNTIYF
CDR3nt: TGCAGTGCTAGAGTACGGGTTCCAGACGGAAACACCATATATTTT

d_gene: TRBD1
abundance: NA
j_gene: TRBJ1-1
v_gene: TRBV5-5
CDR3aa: CASSLEAGGTEAFF
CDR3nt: TGTGCCAGCAGCTTGGAGGCAGGGGGCACTGAAGCTTTCTTT

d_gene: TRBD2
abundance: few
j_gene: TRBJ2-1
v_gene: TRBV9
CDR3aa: CASSAPRGVGYNEQFF
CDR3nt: TGTGCCAGCAGCGCCCCCCGGGGGGTGGGCTACAATGAGCAGTTCTTC

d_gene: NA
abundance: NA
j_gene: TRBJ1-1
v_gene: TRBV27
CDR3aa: CASHYRGGNTEAFF
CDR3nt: TGTGCCAGCCATTACCGCGGGGGGAACACTGAAGCTTTCTTT

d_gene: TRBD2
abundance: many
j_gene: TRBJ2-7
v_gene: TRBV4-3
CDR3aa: CASSPRLAGTKPEQYF
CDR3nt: TGCGCCAGCAGCCCACGACTAGCGGGGACGAAACCCGAGCAGTACTTC

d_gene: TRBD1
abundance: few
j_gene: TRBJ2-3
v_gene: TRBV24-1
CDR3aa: CATSDPGQEVDTQYF
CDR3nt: TGTGCCACCAGTGACCCAGGACAGGAGGTTGATACGCAGTATTTT

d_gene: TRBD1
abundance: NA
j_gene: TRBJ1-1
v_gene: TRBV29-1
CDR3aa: CSVEGQGNTEAFF
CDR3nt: TGCAGCGTTGAGGGACAGGGGAACACTGAAGCTTTCTTT

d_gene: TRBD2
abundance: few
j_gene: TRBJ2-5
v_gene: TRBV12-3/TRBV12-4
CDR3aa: CASSFNAGGPQETQYF
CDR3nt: TGTGCCAGCAGTTTCAACGCGGGGGGCCCTCAAGAGACCCAGTACTTC

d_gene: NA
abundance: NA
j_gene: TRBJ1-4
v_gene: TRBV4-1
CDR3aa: CASSQVAEGQEKLFF
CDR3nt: TGCGCCAGCAGCCAAGTTGCGGAGGGCCAAGAAAAACTGTTTTTT

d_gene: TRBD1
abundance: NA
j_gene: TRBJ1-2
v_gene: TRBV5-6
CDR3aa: CASSFSTGIGYTF
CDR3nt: TGTGCCAGCAGCTTTTCGACAGGGATTGGCTACACCTTC

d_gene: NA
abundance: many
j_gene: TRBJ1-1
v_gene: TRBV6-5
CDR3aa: CASSSTARYTEAFF
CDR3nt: TGTGCCAGCAGTTCGACAGCACGGTACACTGAAGCTTTCTTT

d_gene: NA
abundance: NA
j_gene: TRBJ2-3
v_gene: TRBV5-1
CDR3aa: CASSLKDLTDTQYF
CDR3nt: TGCGCCAGCAGCTTGAAGGACCTCACAGATACGCAGTATTTT

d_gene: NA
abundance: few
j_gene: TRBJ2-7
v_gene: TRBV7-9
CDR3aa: CASDPGGQYEQYF
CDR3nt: TGTGCCAGCGACCCTGGGGGACAATACGAGCAGTACTTC

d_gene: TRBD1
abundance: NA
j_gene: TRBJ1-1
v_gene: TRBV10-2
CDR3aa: CASSVSAGGMNTEAFF
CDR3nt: TGCGCCAGCAGTGTCTCCGCAGGGGGCATGAACACTGAAGCTTTCTTT

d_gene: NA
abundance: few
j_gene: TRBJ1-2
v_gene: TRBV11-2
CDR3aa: CASSRFTGQSNYGYTF
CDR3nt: TGTGCCAGCAGCCGTTTTACAGGACAGAGCAACTATGGCTACACCTTC

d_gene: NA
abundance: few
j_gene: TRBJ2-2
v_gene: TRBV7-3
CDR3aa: CASSARGGNTGELFF
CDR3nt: TGTGCCAGCAGCGCAAGAGGGGGGAACACCGGGGAGCTGTTTTTT

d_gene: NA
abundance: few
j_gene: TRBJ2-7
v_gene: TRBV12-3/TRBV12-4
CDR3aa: CASSFGLGAYEQYF
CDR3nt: TGTGCCAGCAGTTTCGGGTTAGGGGCCTACGAGCAGTACTTC

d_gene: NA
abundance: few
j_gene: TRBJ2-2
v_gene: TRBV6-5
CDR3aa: CASRQGPYTGELFF
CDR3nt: TGTGCCAGCAGACAGGGACCCTACACCGGGGAGCTGTTTTTT

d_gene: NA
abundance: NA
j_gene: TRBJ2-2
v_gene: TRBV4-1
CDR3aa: CASSHGVSNPGELFF
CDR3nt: TGCGCCAGCAGCCACGGGGTATCTAACCCCGGTGAGCTGTTTTTT

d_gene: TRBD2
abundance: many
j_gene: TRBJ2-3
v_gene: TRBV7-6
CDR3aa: CASSRTSGGVESYTQYF
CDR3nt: TGTGCCAGCAGCCGAACTAGCGGGGGGGTTGAGTCGTATACGCAGTATTTT

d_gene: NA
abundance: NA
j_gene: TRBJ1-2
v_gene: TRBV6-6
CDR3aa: CASREGGYTF
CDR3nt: TGTGCCAGCAGAGAGGGGGGCTACACCTTC

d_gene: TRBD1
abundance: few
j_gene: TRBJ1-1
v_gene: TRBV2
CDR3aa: CASSRGIPGQSDTEAFF
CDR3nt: TGTGCCAGCAGTCGGGGGATTCCGGGACAGTCCGACACTGAAGCTTTCTTT

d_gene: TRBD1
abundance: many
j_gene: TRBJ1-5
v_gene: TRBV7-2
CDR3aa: CASRPAGGTSNQPQHF
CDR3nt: TGTGCCAGCAGACCTGCAGGGGGCACGAGCAATCAGCCCCAGCATTTT

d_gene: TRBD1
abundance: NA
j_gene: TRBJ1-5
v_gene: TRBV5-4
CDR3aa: CASSPAGGSPQHF
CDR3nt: TGTGCCAGCAGCCCGGCAGGGGGCTCTCCCCAGCATTTT